The rows below give T cell receptor beta chains drawn from one sample of a study of T-cell memory formation after mild COVID-19. Using its own MiXCR run on the 5' RACE reads, TCRdb lists one record per CDR3 protein. The sample lists approximately 290,000 distinct CDR3 sequences, approximately 15% occurring once. Sequences were obtained from PBMCs or a T cell subset sorted from them (not recorded which). The receptors come from a man aged 18 to 30 who had mild COVID-19 (a few samples of this study predate the infection). Cell type and time point are not known. CDR3s include the opening cysteine and the closing phenylalanine or tryptophan. D genes are given only for firm matches. Clone size is not always given. Where it is, it says once, few, many or a class for expanded clones.

cdr3_aa: CASSQSGGSYEQYF
cdr3_nt: TGTGCCAGCAGCCAAAGCGGGGGTTCCTACGAGCAGTACTTC
j_call: TRBJ2-7
cdr3_length: 14
v_call: TRBV3-1
clone_size: few
d_call: TRBD2

cdr3_aa: CSVPRGPGIPGANVLTF
cdr3_nt: TGCAGTGTCCCGCGGGGGCCTGGAATCCCTGGGGCCAACGTCCTGACTTTC
j_call: TRBJ2-6
cdr3_length: 17
v_call: TRBV20-1
clone_size: .
d_call: .

cdr3_aa: CASSLRGQGFDEQFF
cdr3_nt: TGTGCCAGCAGCTTAAGAGGACAGGGGTTCGATGAGCAGTTCTTC
j_call: TRBJ2-1
cdr3_length: 15
v_call: TRBV13
clone_size: few
d_call: TRBD1

cdr3_aa: CASSLTRGHRYGYTF
cdr3_nt: TGTGCCAGCAGTCTTACCCGGGGACACCGGTATGGCTACACCTTC
j_call: TRBJ1-2
cdr3_length: 15
v_call: TRBV6-2/TRBV6-3
clone_size: few
d_call: .

cdr3_aa: CASRRGQGTTGELFF
cdr3_nt: TGTGCCAGCAGAAGGGGACAGGGGACGACCGGGGAGCTGTTTTTT
j_call: TRBJ2-2
cdr3_length: 15
v_call: TRBV6-5
clone_size: .
d_call: TRBD1

cdr3_aa: CAIVQGTEAFF
cdr3_nt: TGTGCCATCGTACAGGGGACAGAAGCTTTCTTT
j_call: TRBJ1-1
cdr3_length: 11
v_call: TRBV6-2/TRBV6-3
clone_size: .
d_call: TRBD1

cdr3_aa: CASSQDVQRADYEQYF
cdr3_nt: TGCGCCAGCAGCCAAGATGTGCAGCGGGCCGACTACGAGCAGTACTTC
j_call: TRBJ2-7
cdr3_length: 16
v_call: TRBV4-3
clone_size: .
d_call: .

cdr3_aa: CSARDHQGAGGADTQYF
cdr3_nt: TGCAGTGCTAGAGATCATCAAGGAGCGGGGGGGGCAGATACGCAGTATTTT
j_call: TRBJ2-3
cdr3_length: 17
v_call: TRBV20-1
clone_size: many
d_call: TRBD2

cdr3_aa: CASSDWAAKNIQYF
cdr3_nt: TGTGCCAGCAGTGACTGGGCAGCCAAAAACATTCAGTACTTC
j_call: TRBJ2-4
cdr3_length: 14
v_call: TRBV2
clone_size: .
d_call: .

cdr3_aa: CASSYSEARPQHF
cdr3_nt: TGTGCCAGCAGTTACTCCGAGGCCCGACCCCAGCATTTT
j_call: TRBJ1-5
cdr3_length: 13
v_call: TRBV6-2/TRBV6-3
clone_size: few
d_call: .

cdr3_aa: CATSRDNRGGTEAFF
cdr3_nt: TGTGCCACCAGCAGAGATAACAGGGGGGGAACTGAAGCTTTCTTT
j_call: TRBJ1-1
cdr3_length: 15
v_call: TRBV15
clone_size: few
d_call: TRBD1

cdr3_aa: CASSLDLNEQFF
cdr3_nt: TGTGCCAGCAGCTTAGATCTTAATGAGCAGTTCTTC
j_call: TRBJ2-1
cdr3_length: 12
v_call: TRBV7-2
clone_size: few
d_call: .

cdr3_aa: CSVSGGWGEQFF
cdr3_nt: TGCAGCGTTTCAGGGGGCTGGGGTGAGCAGTTCTTC
j_call: TRBJ2-1
cdr3_length: 12
v_call: TRBV29-1
clone_size: .
d_call: TRBD1

cdr3_aa: CSARERGGYTGELFF
cdr3_nt: TGCAGTGCTAGAGAGCGCGGGGGATACACCGGGGAGCTGTTTTTT
j_call: TRBJ2-2
cdr3_length: 15
v_call: TRBV20-1
clone_size: .
d_call: TRBD2

cdr3_aa: CAVARAYQPQHF
cdr3_nt: TGCGCGGTCGCCAGGGCATACCAGCCCCAGCATTTT
j_call: TRBJ1-5
cdr3_length: 12
v_call: TRBV5-1
clone_size: .
d_call: .

cdr3_aa: CASSQRFREAQYF
cdr3_nt: TGTGCCAGCAGCCAGAGGTTTCGAGAGGCCCAGTACTTC
j_call: TRBJ2-5
cdr3_length: 13
v_call: TRBV7-2
clone_size: .
d_call: .

cdr3_aa: CASSEPGTGATDTQYF
cdr3_nt: TGTGCCAGCAGCGAACCCGGGACAGGGGCCACAGATACGCAGTATTTT
j_call: TRBJ2-3
cdr3_length: 16
v_call: TRBV9
clone_size: .
d_call: TRBD1

cdr3_aa: CASILGQGANEQYF
cdr3_nt: TGTGCCAGCATCCTCGGACAGGGGGCCAACGAGCAGTACTTC
j_call: TRBJ2-7
cdr3_length: 14
v_call: TRBV6-6
clone_size: .
d_call: TRBD1

cdr3_aa: CASSQAGDRREAFF
cdr3_nt: TGTGCCAGCAGCCAAGCGGGGGACAGACGGGAAGCTTTCTTT
j_call: TRBJ1-1
cdr3_length: 14
v_call: TRBV4-2
clone_size: .
d_call: TRBD1

cdr3_aa: CSARGGLAGSQETQYF
cdr3_nt: TGCAGTGCTAGAGGGGGGCTAGCGGGGAGCCAAGAGACCCAGTACTTC
j_call: TRBJ2-5
cdr3_length: 16
v_call: TRBV20-1
clone_size: medium-sized
d_call: TRBD2

cdr3_aa: CASSQMGPYRKNTEAFF
cdr3_nt: TGTGCCAGCAGCCAAATGGGGCCTTATCGGAAGAACACTGAAGCTTTCTTT
j_call: TRBJ1-1
cdr3_length: 17
v_call: TRBV28
clone_size: .
d_call: .

cdr3_aa: CASSLGQRTTEAFF
cdr3_nt: TGTGCCAGCAGCTTAGGTCAGAGAACCACTGAAGCTTTCTTT
j_call: TRBJ1-1
cdr3_length: 14
v_call: TRBV7-8
clone_size: .
d_call: .

cdr3_aa: CATSDIRDITLTYEQYF
cdr3_nt: TGTGCCACCAGTGATATCCGGGACATCACGTTGACTTACGAGCAGTACTTC
j_call: TRBJ2-7
cdr3_length: 17
v_call: TRBV24-1
clone_size: .
d_call: .

cdr3_aa: CASNLAGVNTGELFF
cdr3_nt: TGTGCCAGCAACCTAGCGGGGGTAAACACCGGGGAGCTGTTTTTT
j_call: TRBJ2-2
cdr3_length: 15
v_call: TRBV12-3/TRBV12-4
clone_size: .
d_call: TRBD2

cdr3_aa: CSATGPMNTEAFF
cdr3_nt: TGCAGTGCTACAGGGCCAATGAACACTGAAGCTTTCTTT
j_call: TRBJ1-1
cdr3_length: 13
v_call: TRBV20-1
clone_size: many
d_call: .

cdr3_aa: CASSYLASNEQFF
cdr3_nt: TGTGCCAGCAGTTACTTAGCTAGCAATGAGCAGTTCTTC
j_call: TRBJ2-1
cdr3_length: 13
v_call: TRBV6-2/TRBV6-3
clone_size: few
d_call: .

cdr3_aa: CASSQDGGGYTF
cdr3_nt: TGCGCCAGCAGCCAAGACGGTGGCGGCTACACCTTC
j_call: TRBJ1-2
cdr3_length: 12
v_call: TRBV4-1
clone_size: .
d_call: .

cdr3_aa: CASSLDPGGTEAFF
cdr3_nt: TGCGCCAGCAGCTTGGATCCGGGGGGCACTGAAGCTTTCTTT
j_call: TRBJ1-1
cdr3_length: 14
v_call: TRBV5-1
clone_size: many
d_call: .

cdr3_aa: CASSPTETGSYGYTF
cdr3_nt: TGCGCCAGCAGCCCCACTGAGACAGGGAGCTATGGCTACACCTTC
j_call: TRBJ1-2
cdr3_length: 15
v_call: TRBV4-1
clone_size: .
d_call: TRBD1

cdr3_aa: CASLQAGADTQYF
cdr3_nt: TGTGCCAGCCTCCAAGCAGGAGCAGATACGCAGTATTTT
j_call: TRBJ2-3
cdr3_length: 13
v_call: TRBV13
clone_size: once
d_call: .

cdr3_aa: CSAPQASGGDTQYF
cdr3_nt: TGCAGTGCGCCCCAGGCTAGCGGGGGTGATACGCAGTATTTT
j_call: TRBJ2-3
cdr3_length: 14
v_call: TRBV20-1
clone_size: few
d_call: TRBD2